Sequencing of this T cell receptor beta chain was carried out in a study of blood T cell repertoires in COVID-19. Generated by immunoSEQ multiplex PCR, the TCRdb table keeps only in-frame clones and is missing some. Of 250,000 to 350,000 clones listed, under 90% were seen once; the top ten hold 10%. J was trimmed by 7 bases and V by 3 bases; bases with no gene match: 11. CDR3 size: 16 residues. Per germline, CDR1 SGHDT and CDR2 YYEEEE. Individuals drawn from 24 US areas were about 18 to 95 years old. Participant-given clinical history determined each cohort assignment. This clone was observed a few times.

Sequenced sample: PBMCs or T cells enriched from blood (not recorded which). The genes are TRBV5-6 and TRBJ2-1, with 9 nucleotides matching TRBD2. This receptor was identified in a woman aged 18-29 years who had recovered from COVID-19. CDR3 bases: TGTGCCAGCAGCTCCACCGGGACTAGCAGAACAAATGAGCAGTTCTTC. Its protein product is CASSSTGTSRTNEQFF.